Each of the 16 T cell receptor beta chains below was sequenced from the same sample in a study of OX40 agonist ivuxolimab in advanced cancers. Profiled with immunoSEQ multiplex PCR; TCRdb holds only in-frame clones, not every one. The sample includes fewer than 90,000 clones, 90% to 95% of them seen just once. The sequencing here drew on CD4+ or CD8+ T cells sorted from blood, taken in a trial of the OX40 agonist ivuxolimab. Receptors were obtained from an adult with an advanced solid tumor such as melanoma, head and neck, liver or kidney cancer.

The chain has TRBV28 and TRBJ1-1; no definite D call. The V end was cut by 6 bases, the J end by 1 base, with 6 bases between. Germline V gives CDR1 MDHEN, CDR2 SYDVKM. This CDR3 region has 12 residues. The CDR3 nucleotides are TGTGCCAGCAGGGGTAGGAACACTGAAGCTTTCTTT. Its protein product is CASRGRNTEAFF.

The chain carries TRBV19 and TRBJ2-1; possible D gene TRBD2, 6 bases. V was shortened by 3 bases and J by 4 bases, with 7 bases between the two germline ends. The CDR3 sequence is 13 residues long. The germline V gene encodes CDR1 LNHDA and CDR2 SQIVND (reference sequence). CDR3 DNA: TGTGCCAGTAGTATTGGGGGGTACAATGAGCAGTTCTTC. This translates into CASSIGGYNEQFF.

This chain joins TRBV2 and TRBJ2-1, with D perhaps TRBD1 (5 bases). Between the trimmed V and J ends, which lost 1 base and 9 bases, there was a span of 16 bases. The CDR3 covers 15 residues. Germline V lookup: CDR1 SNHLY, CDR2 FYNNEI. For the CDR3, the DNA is TGTGCCAGCAGTGAAGACAGGTCTGGGTATAGTGAGCAGTTCTTC. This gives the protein CASSEDRSGYSEQFF.

The CDR3 bases are TGTGCCAGCAGCTTGGCCCCTGCGGAGCTGTTTTTT. Protein product: CASSLAPAELFF. The rearrangement uses TRBV5-4 and TRBJ2-2, with D unresolved. Between the trimmed V and J ends, which lost 0 bases and 10 bases, there was a span of 7 bases. This CDR3 is built from 12 residues. CDR1 SGHNT and CDR2 YYREEE come from the germline V gene (reference sequence).

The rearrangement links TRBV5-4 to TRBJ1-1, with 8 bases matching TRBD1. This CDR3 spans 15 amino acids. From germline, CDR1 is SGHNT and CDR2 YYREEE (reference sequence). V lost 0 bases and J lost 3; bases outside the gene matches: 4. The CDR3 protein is CASSLVAGGYTEAFF. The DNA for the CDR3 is TGTGCCAGCAGCTTGGTCGCAGGGGGCTACACTGAAGCTTTCTTT.

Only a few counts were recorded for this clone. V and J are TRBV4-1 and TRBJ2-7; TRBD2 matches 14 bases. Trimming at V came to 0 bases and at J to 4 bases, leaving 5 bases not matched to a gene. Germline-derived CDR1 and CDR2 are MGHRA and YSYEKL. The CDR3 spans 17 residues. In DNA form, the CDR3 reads TGCGCCAGCAGCCAAGATGGGGGACTAGCGGGAGCGTACGAGCAGTACTTC. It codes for CASSQDGGLAGAYEQYF.

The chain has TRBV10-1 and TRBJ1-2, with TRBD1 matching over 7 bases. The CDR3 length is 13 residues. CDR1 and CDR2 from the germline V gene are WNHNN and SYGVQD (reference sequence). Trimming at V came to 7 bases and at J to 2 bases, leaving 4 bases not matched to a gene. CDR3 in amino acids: CASKLGQNYGYTF. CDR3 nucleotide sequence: TGCGCCAGCAAATTGGGACAGAACTATGGCTACACCTTC.

The CDR3 sequence: CASRAAGGHGELFF. CDR3 in DNA: TGTGCCAGCAGGGCCGCGGGAGGTCACGGGGAGCTGTTTTTT. The J gene is TRBJ2-2, the V gene TRBV5-6; 8 bases map to TRBD2. Trimming at V came to 5 bases and at J to 7 bases, leaving 7 bases not matched to a gene. Germline CDR1 and CDR2: SGHDT and YYEEEE. This CDR3 is built from 14 residues.

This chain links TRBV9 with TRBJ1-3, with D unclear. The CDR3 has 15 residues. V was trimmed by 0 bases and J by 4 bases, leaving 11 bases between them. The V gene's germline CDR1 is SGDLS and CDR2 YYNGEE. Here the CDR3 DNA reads TGTGCCAGCAGCGTAGATTCTCTCGTCGGAAACACCATATATTTT. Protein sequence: CASSVDSLVGNTIYF. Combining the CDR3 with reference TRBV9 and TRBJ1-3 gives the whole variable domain DSGVTQTPKHLITATGQRVTLRCSPRSGDLSVYWYQQSLDQGLQFLIQYYNGEERAKGNILERFSAQQFPDLHSELNLSSLELGDSALYFCASSVDSLVGNTIYFGEGSWLTVV.

The CDR3 protein is CSVVGQGARGEAFF. CDR3 DNA: TGCAGCGTGGTTGGACAGGGGGCGCGAGGTGAAGCTTTCTTT. This chain links TRBV29-1 with TRBJ1-1; 11 bases fit TRBD1. Germline trimming cut 6 bases from V and 7 bases from J; bases unmatched to any gene: 10. The CDR3 is 14 amino acids. CDR1 and CDR2 (germline): SQVTM, ANQGSEA.

The CDR3 DNA follows: TGTGCCAGCAGTTTATCCTCCGGGACACAGGGCTACGAGCAGTACTTC. It encodes CASSLSSGTQGYEQYF. This chain joins TRBV28 and TRBJ2-7; D may be TRBD1 (6 bases). Trimming took 1 base from V and 3 from J, leaving 16 bases between them. CDR3 length: 16 residues. Germline CDR1 and CDR2: MDHEN and SYDVKM.

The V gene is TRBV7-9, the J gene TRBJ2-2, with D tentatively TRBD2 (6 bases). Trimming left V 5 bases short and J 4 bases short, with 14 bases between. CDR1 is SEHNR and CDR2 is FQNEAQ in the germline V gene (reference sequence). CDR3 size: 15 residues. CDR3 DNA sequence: TGTGCCAGCAGCCCAGGAGGGGTGCTCACCGGGGAGCTGTTTTTT. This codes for CASSPGGVLTGELFF.

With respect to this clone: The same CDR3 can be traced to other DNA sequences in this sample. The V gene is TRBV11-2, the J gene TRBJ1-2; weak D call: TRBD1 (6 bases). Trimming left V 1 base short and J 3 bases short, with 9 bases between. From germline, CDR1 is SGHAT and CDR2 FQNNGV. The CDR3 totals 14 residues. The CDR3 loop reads CASSLGQGHYGYTF. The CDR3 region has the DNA TGTGCCAGCAGCTTAGGTCAGGGGCACTATGGCTACACCTTC. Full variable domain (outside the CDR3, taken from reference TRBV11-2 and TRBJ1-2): EAGVAQSPRYKIIEKRQSVAFWCNPISGHATLYWYQQILGQGPKLLIQFQNNGVVDDSQLPKDRFSAERLKGVDSTLKIQPAKLEDSAVYLCASSLGQGHYGYTFGSGTRLTVV.

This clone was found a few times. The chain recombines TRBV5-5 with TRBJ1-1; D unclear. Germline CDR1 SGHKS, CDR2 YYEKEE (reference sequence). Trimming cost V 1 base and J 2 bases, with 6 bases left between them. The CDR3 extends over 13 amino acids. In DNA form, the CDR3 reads TGTGCCAGCAGCTTGCACGAAAACACTGAAGCTTTCTTT. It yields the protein CASSLHENTEAFF.

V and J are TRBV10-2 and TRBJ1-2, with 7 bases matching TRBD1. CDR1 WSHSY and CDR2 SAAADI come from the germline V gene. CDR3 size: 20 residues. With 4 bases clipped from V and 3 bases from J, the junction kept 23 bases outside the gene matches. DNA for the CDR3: TGCGCCAGCAGTGGGGTCCCGGGACAGAGCTCGGGGTCGGATTACTATGGCTACACCTTC. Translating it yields CASSGVPGQSSGSDYYGYTF.

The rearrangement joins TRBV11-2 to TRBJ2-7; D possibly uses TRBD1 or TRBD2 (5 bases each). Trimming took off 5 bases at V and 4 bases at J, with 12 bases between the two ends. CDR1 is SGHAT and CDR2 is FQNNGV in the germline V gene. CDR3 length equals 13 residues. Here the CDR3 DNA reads TGTGCCAGCAGCGTGGGGACGGTTTACGAGCAGTACTTC. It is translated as CASSVGTVYEQYF. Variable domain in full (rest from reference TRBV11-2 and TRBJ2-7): EAGVAQSPRYKIIEKRQSVAFWCNPISGHATLYWYQQILGQGPKLLIQFQNNGVVDDSQLPKDRFSAERLKGVDSTLKIQPAKLEDSAVYLCASSVGTVYEQYFGPGTRLTVT.